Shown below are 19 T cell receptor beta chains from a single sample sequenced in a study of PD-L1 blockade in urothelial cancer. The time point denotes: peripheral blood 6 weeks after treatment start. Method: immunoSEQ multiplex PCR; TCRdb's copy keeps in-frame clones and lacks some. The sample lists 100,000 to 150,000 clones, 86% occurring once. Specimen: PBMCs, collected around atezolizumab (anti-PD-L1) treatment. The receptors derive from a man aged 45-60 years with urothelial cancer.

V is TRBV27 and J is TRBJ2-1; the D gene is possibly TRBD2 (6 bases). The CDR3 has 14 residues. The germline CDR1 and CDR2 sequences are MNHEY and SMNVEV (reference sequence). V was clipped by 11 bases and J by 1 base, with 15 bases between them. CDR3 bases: TGTGCCCGAAACCCGACTAGATCCTACAATGAGCAGTTCTTC. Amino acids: CARNPTRSYNEQFF.

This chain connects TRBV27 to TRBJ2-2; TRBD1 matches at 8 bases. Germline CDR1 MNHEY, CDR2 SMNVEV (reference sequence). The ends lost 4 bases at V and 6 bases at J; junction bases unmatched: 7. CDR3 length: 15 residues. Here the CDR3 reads CASSSTDRGPGELFF. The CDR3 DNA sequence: TGTGCCAGCAGTTCAACCGACAGGGGCCCCGGGGAGCTGTTTTTT.

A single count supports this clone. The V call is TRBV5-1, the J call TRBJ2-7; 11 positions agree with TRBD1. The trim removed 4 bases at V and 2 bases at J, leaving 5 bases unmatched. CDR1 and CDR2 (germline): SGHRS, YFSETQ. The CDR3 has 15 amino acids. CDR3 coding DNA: TGCGCCAGCAGCCTGGGGACAGGGGGGGCCTACGAGCAGTACTTC. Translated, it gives CASSLGTGGAYEQYF.

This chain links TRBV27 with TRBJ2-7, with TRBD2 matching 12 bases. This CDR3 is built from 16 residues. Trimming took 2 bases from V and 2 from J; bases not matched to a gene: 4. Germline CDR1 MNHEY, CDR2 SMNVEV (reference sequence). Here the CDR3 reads CASSLRPSGRAYEQYF. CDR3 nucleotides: TGTGCCAGCAGTTTACGTCCTAGCGGGAGGGCCTACGAGCAGTACTTC.

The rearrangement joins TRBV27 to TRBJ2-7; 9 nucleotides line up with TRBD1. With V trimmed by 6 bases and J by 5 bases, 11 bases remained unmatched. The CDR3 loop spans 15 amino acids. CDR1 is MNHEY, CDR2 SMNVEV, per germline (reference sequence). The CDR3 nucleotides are TGTGCCAGCAGAAAACCGGGACAGGGCATTGACGAGCAGTACTTC. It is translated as CASRKPGQGIDEQYF.

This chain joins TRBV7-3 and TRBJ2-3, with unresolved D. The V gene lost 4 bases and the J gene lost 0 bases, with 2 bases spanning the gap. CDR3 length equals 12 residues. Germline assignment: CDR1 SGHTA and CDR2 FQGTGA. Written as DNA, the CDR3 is TGTGCCAGCAGCTCGAGCACAGATACGCAGTATTTT. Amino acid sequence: CASSSSTDTQYF.

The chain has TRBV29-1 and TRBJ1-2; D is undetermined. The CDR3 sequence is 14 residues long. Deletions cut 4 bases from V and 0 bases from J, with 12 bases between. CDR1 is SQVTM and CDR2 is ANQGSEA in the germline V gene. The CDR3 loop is CSVAATLANYGYTF. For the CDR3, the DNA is TGCAGCGTTGCGGCGACCCTAGCTAACTATGGCTACACCTTC.

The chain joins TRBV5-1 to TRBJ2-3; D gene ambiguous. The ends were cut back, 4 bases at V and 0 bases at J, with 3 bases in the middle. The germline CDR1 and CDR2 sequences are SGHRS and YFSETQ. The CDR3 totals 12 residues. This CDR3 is CASSLSTDTQYF. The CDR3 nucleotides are TGCGCCAGCAGCCTTAGCACAGATACGCAGTATTTT. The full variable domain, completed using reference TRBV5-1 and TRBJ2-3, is KAGVTQTPRYLIKTRGQQVTLSCSPISGHRSVSWYQQTPGQGLQFLFEYFSETQRNKGNFPGRFSGRQFSNSRSEMNVSTLELGDSALYLCASSLSTDTQYFGPGTRLTVL.

The CDR3 here is CASSVSLGLAGQTYEQYF. The CDR3 DNA reads as TGTGCCAGCAGCGTATCGTTGGGACTAGCGGGACAAACCTACGAGCAGTACTTC. The chain couples TRBV5-4 to TRBJ2-7, with 13 bases fitting TRBD2. The CDR3 runs 18 residues. Trimming cost V 4 bases and J 2 bases; bases outside gene matches: 12. The germline V gene has CDR1 SGHNT and CDR2 YYREEE (reference sequence).

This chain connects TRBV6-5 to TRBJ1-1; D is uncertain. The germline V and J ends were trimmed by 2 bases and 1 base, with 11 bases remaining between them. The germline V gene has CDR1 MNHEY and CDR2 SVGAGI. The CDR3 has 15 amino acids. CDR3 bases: TGTGCCAGCAGTTACGCAGGCAGCTCGAACACTGAAGCTTTCTTT. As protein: CASSYAGSSNTEAFF.

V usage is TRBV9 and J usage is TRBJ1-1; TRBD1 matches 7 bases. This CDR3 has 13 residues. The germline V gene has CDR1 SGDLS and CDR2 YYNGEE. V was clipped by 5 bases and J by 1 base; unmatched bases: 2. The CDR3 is CASSYRGNTEAFF. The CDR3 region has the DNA TGTGCCAGCAGTTACAGGGGGAACACTGAAGCTTTCTTT.

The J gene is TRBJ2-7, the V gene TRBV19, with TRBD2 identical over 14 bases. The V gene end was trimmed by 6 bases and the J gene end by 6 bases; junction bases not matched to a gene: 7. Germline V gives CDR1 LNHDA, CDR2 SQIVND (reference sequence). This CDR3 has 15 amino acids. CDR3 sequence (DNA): TGTGCCAGTAGGCCGACTAGCGGGAGGGCCGGCGAGCAGTACTTC. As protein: CASRPTSGRAGEQYF.

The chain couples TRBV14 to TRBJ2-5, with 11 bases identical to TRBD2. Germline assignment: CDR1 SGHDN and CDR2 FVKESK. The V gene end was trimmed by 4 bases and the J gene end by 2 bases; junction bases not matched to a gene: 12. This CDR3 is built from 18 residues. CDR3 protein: CASSPASSGRRAQETQYF. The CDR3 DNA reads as TGTGCCAGCAGCCCAGCTTCTAGCGGGAGGAGGGCACAAGAGACCCAGTACTTC.

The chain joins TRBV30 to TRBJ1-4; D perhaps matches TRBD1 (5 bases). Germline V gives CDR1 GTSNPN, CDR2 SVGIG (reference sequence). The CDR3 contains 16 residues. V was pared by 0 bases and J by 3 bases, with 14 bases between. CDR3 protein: CAWSVIRAHPNEKLFF. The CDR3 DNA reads TGTGCCTGGAGTGTAATCAGGGCCCACCCTAATGAAAAACTGTTTTTT.

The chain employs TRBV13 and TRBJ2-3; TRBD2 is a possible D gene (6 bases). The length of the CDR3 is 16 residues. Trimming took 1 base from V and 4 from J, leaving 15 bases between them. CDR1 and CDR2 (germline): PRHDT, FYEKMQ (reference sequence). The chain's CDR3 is CASSLDPGVTPDTQYF. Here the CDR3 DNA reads TGTGCCAGCAGCTTAGACCCGGGAGTGACCCCAGATACGCAGTATTTT.

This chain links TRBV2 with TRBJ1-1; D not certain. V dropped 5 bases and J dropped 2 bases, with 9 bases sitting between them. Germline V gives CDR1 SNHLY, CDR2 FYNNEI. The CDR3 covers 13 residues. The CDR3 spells CASSFDSNTEAFF. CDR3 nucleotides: TGTGCCAGCAGTTTTGACTCAAACACTGAAGCTTTCTTT.

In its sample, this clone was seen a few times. The CDR3 loop reads CASSYYSQATNEKLFF. As DNA, the CDR3 is TGCGCCAGCAGTTACTACTCACAGGCAACTAATGAAAAACTGTTTTTT. The chain combines TRBV5-1 with TRBJ1-4, with a possible D match to TRBD1 (5 bases). V was clipped by 5 bases and J by 0 bases, with 14 bases between them. CDR3 size: 16 residues. Germline-derived CDR1 and CDR2 are SGHRS and YFSETQ.

The CDR3 is CASSIDVSGRASTGELFF. CDR3 coding DNA: TGTGCCAGTAGTATAGACGTTAGCGGGAGGGCATCCACCGGGGAGCTGTTTTTT. The chain links TRBV19 to TRBJ2-2, with 11 bases fitting TRBD2. Germline CDR1 reads LNHDA; CDR2 reads SQIVND (reference sequence). Unmatched junction bases numbered 7, after V lost 0 bases and J lost 4 bases. The CDR3 has 18 amino acids.

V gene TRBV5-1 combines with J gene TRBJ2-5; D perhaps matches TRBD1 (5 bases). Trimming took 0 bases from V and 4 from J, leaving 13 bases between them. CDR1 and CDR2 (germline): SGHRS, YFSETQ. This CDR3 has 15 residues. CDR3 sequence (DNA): TGCGCCAGCAGCTTGGCCCCAGGGCACGTAGAGACCCAGTACTTC. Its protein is CASSLAPGHVETQYF.